This T cell receptor beta chain was found in a study of blood T cells in healthy people across ages. Regarding the study as a whole: Significant beta diversity loss was already apparent by age about 42, declining roughly linearly. In these data, TCR beta diversity tracked strongly with naive T cell percentage. Long-lived donors exceeded aged donors in naive CD4+ cells and diversity.

Trimming at V came to 6 bases and at J to 11 bases, leaving 21 bases not matched to a gene. The germline V gene has CDR1 SGHKS and CDR2 YYEKEE (reference sequence). The CDR3 loop spans 16 amino acids. Comments on this clonotype: The antigen remains unidentified.

The authors ran a second PCR of about 7 to 11 cycles using a sample-barcoded 5' primer and a J-beta primer mix. TCRdb analysed the 5' RACE reads with MiXCR anew, one entry per CDR3 protein. The repertoire holds 1,500,000 or so distinct CDR3 sequences, 35% to 45% seen once, with about 4% in the top ten. The V and J genes are TRBV5-5 and TRBJ2-5, with 8 bases fitting TRBD2. The sequenced sample consisted of blood. The TCR originated in a woman aged 18-29 years in good health. CDR3 in amino acids: CASTFRTGLASNEQYF. The CDR3 nucleotides are TGTGCCAGCACCTTTCGGACCGGACTAGCAAGCAATGAGCAGTACTTC.